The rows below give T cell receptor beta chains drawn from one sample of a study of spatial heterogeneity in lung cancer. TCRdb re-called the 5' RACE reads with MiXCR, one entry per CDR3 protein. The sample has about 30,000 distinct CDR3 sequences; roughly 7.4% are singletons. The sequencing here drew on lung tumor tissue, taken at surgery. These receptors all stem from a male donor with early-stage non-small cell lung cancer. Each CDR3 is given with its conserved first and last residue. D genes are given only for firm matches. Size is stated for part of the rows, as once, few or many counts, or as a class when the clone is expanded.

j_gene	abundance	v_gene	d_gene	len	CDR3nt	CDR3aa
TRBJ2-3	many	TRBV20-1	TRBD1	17	TGCAGTGCTGCCGGACCCTTAACAGGGGCTGATGCAGATACGCAGTATTTT	CSAAGPLTGADADTQYF
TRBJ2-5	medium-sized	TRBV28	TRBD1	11	TGTGCCAGCCGGGACAGAGAGACCCAGTACTTC	CASRDRETQYF
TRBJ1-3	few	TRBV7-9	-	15	TGTGCCAGCAGCCCCGACGGATACTCTGGAAACACCATATATTTT	CASSPDGYSGNTIYF
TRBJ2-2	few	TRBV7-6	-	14	TGTGCCAGCAGCCCCGGCCCGAACACCGGGGAGCTGTTTTTT	CASSPGPNTGELFF
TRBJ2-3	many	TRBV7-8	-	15	TGTGCCAGCAGCTCAAAAACCGCCTTTATGAATACGCAGTATTTT	CASSSKTAFMNTQYF
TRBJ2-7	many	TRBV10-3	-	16	TGTGCCATCAGTGAGAATCCCCTGGCGGGTGCATACGAGCAGTACTTC	CAISENPLAGAYEQYF
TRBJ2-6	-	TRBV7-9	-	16	TGTGCCAGCAGCCACCGCAGGGACTCTGGGGCCAACGTCCTGACTTTC	CASSHRRDSGANVLTF
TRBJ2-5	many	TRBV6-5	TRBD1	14	TGTGCCAGCAGTCGAGACAGGGAGCGAGAGACCCAGTACTTC	CASSRDRERETQYF
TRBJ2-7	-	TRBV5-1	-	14	TGCGCCAGCAGCTTAGGGGGGACAGCCTACGAGCAGTACTTC	CASSLGGTAYEQYF
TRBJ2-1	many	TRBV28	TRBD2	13	TGTGCCACCTACTGGGAGGGCCGCCGGGTGCAGTTCTTC	CATYWEGRRVQFF
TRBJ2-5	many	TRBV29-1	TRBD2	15	TGCAGCGTTGCTATCACTAGCGGGGGGCAAGAGACCCAGTACTTC	CSVAITSGGQETQYF